These 11 T cell receptor beta chains came from one sample sequenced in a study of response to subunit inactivated influenza vaccine. TCRdb processed the RT-PCR reads anew with MiXCR; each CDR3 protein has one entry. The table lists a few hundred thousand distinct CDR3 sequences, 22% of them singletons. Sample: PBMCs from blood, taken about 19 months after vaccination. Receptors were obtained from a man between 50 and 69 years old who received an inactivated influenza vaccine.

The chain couples TRBV4-2 to TRBJ1-3; 7 bases are shared with TRBD1. J gave up 5 bases and V 0 bases, and 10 bases lay outside the gene matches. The CDR3 spans 17 residues. Germline loops: CDR1 LGHNA, CDR2 YNFKEQ. CDR3 sequence: CASSQEWAGGTRNTIYF. As DNA, the CDR3 is TGTGCCAGCAGCCAAGAATGGGCAGGGGGAACTCGAAACACCATATATTTT.

For this clonotype: It may be a read error: a sequence one base away is much more abundant. The rearrangement joins TRBV5-1 to TRBJ2-7, with TRBD1 as a possible D gene (5 bases). This CDR3 contains 16 residues. Trimming cost V 0 bases and J 3 bases, with 16 bases left between them. Germline CDR1 reads SGHRS; CDR2 reads YFSETQ. CDR3 loop: CASSLEEQGIHYEQYF. CDR3 sequence (DNA): TGCGCCAGCAGCTTGGAGGAGCAGGGTATTCACTACGAGCAGTACTTC.

This chain joins TRBV28 and TRBJ2-7; D is undetermined. Trimming took off 10 bases at V and 3 bases at J, with 16 bases between the two ends. Per germline, CDR1 MDHEN and CDR2 SYDVKM. CDR3 length: 13 residues. DNA for the CDR3: TGTGCCACTGAAACTTCCACCATCTACGAGCAGTACTTC. It codes for CATETSTIYEQYF.

V gene TRBV11-2 combines with J gene TRBJ1-5; D is possibly TRBD1 (5 bases). Trimming removed 1 base at V and 3 bases at J, with 10 bases between. The CDR3 runs 15 residues. Germline CDR1 and CDR2: SGHAT and FQNNGV. The CDR3 is CASSLVGGSNQPQHF. CDR3 DNA: TGTGCCAGCAGCTTAGTTGGGGGGTCCAATCAGCCCCAGCATTTT.

The chain recombines TRBV12-3 or TRBV12-4 with TRBJ1-6; maybe TRBD1 (5 bases). The CDR3 is 13 residues long. With 5 bases removed from V and 7 bases from J, the gap between germline ends came to 9 bases. DNA of the CDR3: TGTGCCAGCAGTGGGGACGGGAATTCACCCCTCCACTTT. Encoded protein: CASSGDGNSPLHF.

V and J are TRBV7-6 and TRBJ1-4, with D unclear. The CDR3 is made up of 16 amino acids. V was shortened by 1 base and J by 7 bases, with 16 bases between the two germline ends. CDR1 SGHVS and CDR2 FNYEAQ come from the germline V gene. For the CDR3, the DNA is TGTGCCAGCAGCTTAGATGTGGCAGGCGGCGGTGAAAAACTGTTTTTT. As protein: CASSLDVAGGGEKLFF.

This clonotype came up a few times. This chain connects TRBV7-2 to TRBJ1-3; D uncertain. Germline CDR1 reads SGHTA; CDR2 reads FQGNSA. The CDR3 length is 15 residues. The V end lost 2 bases, the J end lost 0 bases, and 8 bases lay between the germline ends. The CDR3 DNA is TGTGCCAGCAGCTTATCGAGGGTCTCTGGAAACACCATATATTTT. It translates to CASSLSRVSGNTIYF.

V and J are TRBV20-1 and TRBJ2-3; tentatively, D is TRBD2 (6 bases). Germline V gene lookup returns CDR1 DFQATT and CDR2 SNEGSKA (reference sequence). The CDR3 runs 19 residues. Trimming left V 4 bases short and J 4 bases short, with 30 bases between. The CDR3 region has the DNA TGCAGTGCTACAGAGGGATGGAGGTGGCGGGACGTGGTCCCAGATACGCAGTATTTT. This encodes CSATEGWRWRDVVPDTQYF.

This chain uses TRBV12-3 or TRBV12-4 with TRBJ1-5; a possible D gene is TRBD1 (5 bases). The length of the CDR3 is 17 residues. V lost 5 bases, J lost 0 bases, and 17 bases lay in between. Here the CDR3 reads CASSLGRGGRSNQPQHF. The CDR3 nucleotides are TGTGCCAGCAGTCTAGGGCGGGGGGGACGTAGCAATCAGCCCCAGCATTTT.

Notes on this clonotype: A read error is possible here, since a much larger clone lies one base away. The chain combines TRBV4-1 with TRBJ1-1, with a weak D call TRBD1 (6 bases). Trimming removed 3 bases at V and 1 base at J, with 15 bases between. Germline CDR1 MGHRA, CDR2 YSYEKL. The CDR3 contains 16 residues. CDR3 sequence: CASSHLIQTGNTEAFF. For the CDR3, the DNA is TGCGCCAGCAGCCACCTCATTCAGACAGGGAACACTGAAGCTTTCTTT.

This chain links TRBV7-2 with TRBJ2-5, with 8 positions matching TRBD2. This CDR3 has 13 residues. The germline V gene has CDR1 SGHTA and CDR2 FQGNSA. V trimming: 4 bases; J trimming: 4 bases; junction bases outside the gene matches: 2. CDR3 DNA sequence: TGTGCCAGCAGCTCGGGGGGGCGAGAGACCCAGTACTTC. This gives the protein CASSSGGRETQYF.